The present T cell receptor beta chain was sequenced within a study of T-cell memory formation after mild COVID-19. Points from the study as a whole: That cross-reactive memory joined was suggested by some responding clones appearing in pre-infection memory.

From the 5' RACE reads, TCRdb called clonotypes with MiXCR, one entry per CDR3 protein. The top ten hold around 3.9% of the sample, which has 150,000 to 200,000 distinct CDR3 sequences, 15% to 20% seen once. A note on this clonotype: The antigen remains undetermined.

CDR3 length: 14 amino acids. CDR1 is SNHLY and CDR2 is FYNNEI in the germline V gene. V lost 3 bases and J lost 0, with 8 bases in between. Sequencing input: PBMCs or a T cell subset sorted from them (not recorded which). The V and J genes are TRBV2 and TRBJ1-1, with no clear D. This TCR was recovered from a man between 18 and 35 years old who had mild COVID-19 (a few samples of this study predate the infection). Cell type and time point are not known. The CDR3 loop is CASSEPEMNTEAFF. In DNA, the CDR3 is TGTGCCAGCAGTGAGCCAGAGATGAACACTGAAGCTTTCTTT.